A selection of T cell receptor beta chains follows, all from one sample in a study of immune cell composition in non-small cell lung cancer. Data came from immunoSEQ multiplex PCR; TCRdb stores just in-frame clones and leaves some out. This table has under 7,000 clones, about 77% appearing once. Sequenced: lung tumor tissue. The receptors come from a human donor with non-small cell lung cancer. Each CDR3 is given with its conserved first and last residue. A D gene is named only where the DNA matches it firmly. Clone size is stated in some rows and not others, as once, few, many or a class when expanded.

length	J	D	size	V	CDR3	DNA
15	TRBJ1-2	TRBD1	NA	TRBV5-4	CASSGGGTGFYGYTF	TGTGCCAGCAGTGGGGGCGGGACAGGGTTCTATGGCTACACCTTC
15	TRBJ2-2	TRBD1	few	TRBV7-9	CASRGTGVSTGELFF	TGTGCCAGCAGGGGAACAGGGGTTTCCACCGGGGAGCTGTTTTTT
14	TRBJ1-2	NA	few	TRBV6-6	CASSADRPPLGYTF	TGTGCCAGCAGTGCCGACAGACCCCCGCTTGGCTACACCTTC
14	TRBJ2-3	TRBD1	NA	TRBV5-8	CASSSTGGADTQYF	TGTGCCAGCAGCTCGACAGGGGGTGCAGATACGCAGTATTTT
16	TRBJ1-5	NA	NA	TRBV19	CASKGYGVGSNQPQHF	TGTGCCAGCAAAGGGTACGGGGTAGGGAGCAATCAGCCCCAGCATTTT
14	TRBJ2-1	NA	NA	TRBV18	CASSPSSGPNEQFF	TGTGCCAGCTCACCTTCAAGTGGCCCAAATGAGCAGTTCTTC
16	TRBJ1-2	TRBD1	once	TRBV7-9	CASRREAGDSLYGYTF	TGTGCCAGCAGACGCGAGGCCGGGGACAGCCTCTATGGCTACACCTTC
13	TRBJ1-2	NA	NA	TRBV6-1	CASILQGFDGYTF	TGTGCCAGCATTCTACAGGGATTCGATGGCTACACCTTC
14	TRBJ1-2	TRBD1	once	TRBV29-1	CSATGTGGSYGYTF	TGCAGCGCCACAGGGACAGGGGGTAGCTATGGCTACACCTTC
15	TRBJ2-1	NA	NA	TRBV29-1	CSAVGAESSYNEQFF	TGCAGCGCTGTAGGGGCAGAGAGCTCCTACAATGAGCAGTTCTTC
17	TRBJ2-5	TRBD2	NA	TRBV5-1	CASSLEGSGGRRVTQYF	TGCGCCAGCAGCTTGGAAGGTAGCGGGGGTAGAAGAGTGACCCAGTACTTC
12	TRBJ1-1	NA	NA	TRBV2	CASSGQGAEAFF	TGTGCCAGCAGTGGGCAGGGCGCTGAAGCTTTCTTT
14	TRBJ2-3	TRBD2	NA	TRBV5-1	CASSLAAGKDTQYF	TGCGCCAGCAGCTTGGCAGCGGGGAAGGATACGCAGTATTTT
12	TRBJ2-7	NA	NA	TRBV6-1	CASSEIRYEQYF	TGTGCCAGCAGTGAGATACGGTACGAGCAGTACTTC
15	TRBJ2-1	TRBD1	NA	TRBV4-3	CASSQATGEYNEQFF	TGCGCCAGCAGCCAAGCGACAGGGGAGTACAATGAGCAGTTCTTC
13	TRBJ2-7	TRBD1	once	TRBV10-2	CASRWDRVDEQYF	TGCGCCAGCAGATGGGACAGGGTAGACGAGCAGTACTTC
14	TRBJ1-2	TRBD1	once	TRBV13	CASSPRQGSYGYTF	TGTGCCAGCAGCCCACGACAGGGGAGCTATGGCTACACCTTC
16	TRBJ2-2	TRBD1	NA	TRBV5-6	CASSLQGQANTGELFF	TGTGCCAGCAGCCTCCAAGGACAGGCGAACACCGGGGAGCTGTTTTTT
13	TRBJ1-5	NA	NA	TRBV10-3	CAISEGRDQPQHF	TGTGCCATCAGTGAAGGGAGGGATCAGCCCCAGCATTTT
12	TRBJ2-7	TRBD1	NA	TRBV19	CASRDRGSAQYF	TGTGCCAGCCGGGACAGGGGGTCGGCGCAGTACTTC
14	TRBJ2-1	NA	NA	TRBV18	CASSPPAGRNEQFF	TGTGCCAGCTCACCACCAGCGGGTCGCAATGAGCAGTTCTTC
14	TRBJ1-1	TRBD1	NA	TRBV5-1	CASSLEPGQQKAFF	TGCGCCAGCAGCTTGGAACCGGGACAGCAAAAAGCTTTCTTT
11	TRBJ2-7	NA	NA	TRBV10-3	CAISFAYEQYF	TGTGCCATCAGTTTCGCCTACGAGCAGTACTTC
17	TRBJ2-1	TRBD2	NA	TRBV9	CASSVVPDGRALGEQFF	TGTGCCAGCAGCGTAGTCCCAGACGGGAGGGCCTTAGGTGAGCAGTTCTTC
16	TRBJ2-2	TRBD1	medium-sized	TRBV18	CASSPVGTGNTGELFF	TGTGCCAGCTCACCCGTCGGGACAGGGAACACCGGGGAGCTGTTTTTT
13	TRBJ2-7	TRBD1	NA	TRBV6-5	CASSYSTGREQYF	TGTGCCAGCAGTTACTCGACAGGGCGCGAGCAGTACTTC
11	TRBJ2-1	NA	once	TRBV7-7	CASSSGDEQFF	TGTGCCAGCAGCTCCGGGGATGAGCAGTTCTTC
15	TRBJ2-2	NA	NA	TRBV6-4	CASSESRMGTGELFF	TGTGCCAGCAGTGAATCTAGGATGGGCACCGGGGAGCTGTTTTTT
17	TRBJ1-6	NA	NA	TRBV19	CASSAHATANYNSPLHF	TGTGCCAGTAGTGCCCACGCGACAGCTAACTATAATTCACCCCTCCACTTT